This T cell receptor (beta chain) is from a study of blood T cell repertoires in COVID-19. Study information: Italy, Spain and the United States were the sources of the convalescent and acute COVID-19 samples. In each case, the material was cDNA or gDNA derived from T cells, B-cell-depleted T cells, or PBMCs.

Authors' processing steps: Estimated nucleated cell counts came from reference gene primer amplification. TCRdb's copy holds only in-frame clones and misses some; the assay was immunoSEQ multiplex PCR. The D gene and trimming were derived from the DNA, and the V and J assignments and clone size from that table. Counted here are 120,000 to 150,000 clones, approximately 80% occurring once; the ten biggest clones make up about an eighth. V was shortened by 0 bases and J by 6 bases, with 4 bases between the two germline ends. Germline CDR1 SGDLS, CDR2 YYNGEE. CDR3 size: 12 residues. Sequenced material: peripheral blood. The chain carries TRBV9 and TRBJ2-4, with D hard to call. This TCR derives from a man aged 55 to 70 with active or convalescent COVID-19. As DNA, the CDR3 is TGTGCCAGCAGCGTAGCAGGAAACATTCAGTACTTC. Protein: CASSVAGNIQYF.